The clone carrying this T cell receptor beta chain has just one count. Its cognate antigen is unknown. Germline CDR1 LNHDA, CDR2 SQIVND (reference sequence). The CDR3 extends over 16 amino acids. V was shortened by 4 bases and J by 6 bases, with 19 bases between the two germline ends. This entry is derived from a study of T cell responses to AZD1222 COVID-19 vaccine. General study findings and limits: The peak T cell response came first, and repertoires were sampled only after it.

Repertoires were generated with immunoSEQ multiplex PCR, while TCRdb's copy carries only in-frame clones and drops some. The sample records under 200,000 clones, approximately 94% being singletons. Source: peripheral blood, taken on day 0 of AZD1222 vaccination. J is TRBJ2-4 and V is TRBV19; possible D gene TRBD2, 6 bases. The sequence derives from an adult in good health. The DNA for the CDR3 is TGTGCCAGTAGTAACCCGCCCACGGTAGCGGCAAACATTCAGTACTTC. It codes for CASSNPPTVAANIQYF.